Presented here are 18 T cell receptor beta chains from one specimen sequenced in a study of blood T cell repertoires in COVID-19. TCRdb's table, derived via immunoSEQ multiplex PCR, lists solely in-frame clones and lacks some. The sample gives approximately 300,000 clones, approximately 85% of which show up once; roughly 0.87% is in the top ten. The specimen was peripheral blood. These receptors originate from a human donor with COVID-19, enrolled during active disease. The donor label of this sample is uncertain.

The V gene is TRBV30, the J gene TRBJ1-6; no clear D. The germline V and J ends were trimmed by 2 bases and 0 bases, with 14 bases remaining between them. The CDR3 is 17 residues long. Looked up from germline, CDR1 is GTSNPN and CDR2 is SVGIG (reference sequence). The chain's CDR3 is CAWSWRVGSSYNSPLHF. The CDR3 coding sequence is TGTGCCTGGAGTTGGAGAGTCGGGAGCTCCTATAATTCACCCCTCCACTTT.

The V gene is TRBV2, the J gene TRBJ2-6; 8 bases align to TRBD1. Germline CDR1 and CDR2: SNHLY and FYNNEI. V dropped 6 bases and J dropped 0; count of bases not matched to a gene: 10. The CDR3 loop spans 18 amino acids. This CDR3 reads CASSQGTGGNSGANVLTF. CDR3 sequence (DNA): TGTGCCAGCAGCCAGGGTACAGGGGGAAACTCTGGGGCCAACGTCCTGACTTTC.

This clone was counted a few times. The V call is TRBV5-6, the J call TRBJ2-7; maybe TRBD1 (6 bases). Germline V gene data show CDR1 as SGHDT and CDR2 as YYEEEE. V shed 1 base and J shed 6 bases, with 20 bases lying between them. The length of the CDR3 is 16 residues. The CDR3 loop reads CASSLSTGTRTREQYF. CDR3 in DNA: TGTGCCAGCAGCTTGTCAACCGGGACACGAACACGCGAGCAGTACTTC.

This sequence joins TRBV6-2 or TRBV6-3 and TRBJ2-7; 10 bases map to TRBD2. The CDR3 is made up of 15 amino acids. Germline V gives CDR1 MNHEY, CDR2 SVGEGT. The J segment lost 2 bases and the V segment lost 5 bases, leaving 6 bases of the junction unmatched. The DNA for the CDR3 is TGTGCCAGCAGTGCTTGGACTAGCGGAACCTACGAGCAGTACTTC. Protein sequence: CASSAWTSGTYEQYF.

V usage is TRBV19 and J usage is TRBJ2-3; maybe TRBD2 (6 bases). Trimming took off 8 bases at V and 1 base at J, with 19 bases between the two ends. CDR3 size: 16 residues. CDR1 is LNHDA, CDR2 SQIVND, per germline (reference sequence). The CDR3 nucleotides read TGTGCCAGTTCATACACCGGGACTTCTGGCACAGATACGCAGTATTTT. Translated, it gives CASSYTGTSGTDTQYF.

DNA of the CDR3: TGTGCCAGCAGTGCAACTCTGGGGGGTACGCAGTATTTT. It specifies CASSATLGGTQYF. This chain joins TRBV12-3 or TRBV12-4 and TRBJ2-3; D may be TRBD2 (6 bases). V was pared by 5 bases and J by 8 bases, with 14 bases between. The CDR3 sequence is 13 residues long.

This chain uses TRBV19 with TRBJ2-7; 9 bases match TRBD1. The V segment lost 6 bases and the J segment 5 bases; nucleotides outside the gene matches: 8. Germline V gene data show CDR1 as LNHDA and CDR2 as SQIVND (reference sequence). This CDR3 region has 14 residues. The CDR3, as DNA: TGTGCCAGTAGCCCCGGGACAGGGACCCACGAGCAGTACTTC. It encodes CASSPGTGTHEQYF.

This chain links TRBV29-1 with TRBJ2-3; the D gene is possibly TRBD2 (6 bases). This CDR3 is built from 13 residues. CDR1 is SQVTM and CDR2 is ANQGSEA in the germline V gene. Between the trimmed V and J ends, which lost 4 bases and 6 bases, there was a span of 14 bases. The CDR3 protein is CSVAPSEWDTQYF. DNA for the CDR3: TGCAGCGTTGCTCCTAGCGAGTGGGATACGCAGTATTTT.

The V and J genes are TRBV20-1 and TRBJ2-1, with D possibly TRBD2 on 5 matching bases. Germline CDR1 and CDR2: DFQATT and SNEGSKA (reference sequence). Trimming cost V 5 bases and J 8 bases, with 10 bases left between them. CDR3 size: 11 residues. The CDR3 reads CSARGQYEQFF. The CDR3 coding sequence is TGCAGTGCTCGAGGGCAGTATGAGCAGTTCTTC.

V gene TRBV6-5 combines with J gene TRBJ2-4; 9 bases match TRBD1. The germline gives CDR1 MNHEY, CDR2 SVGAGI. V was clipped by 6 bases and J by 4 bases; unmatched bases: 4. This CDR3 has 14 residues. CDR3 protein: CASSRGTGKNIQYF. CDR3 nucleotide sequence: TGTGCCAGCAGCCGAGGGACAGGGAAAAACATTCAGTACTTC.

This clone has just one count. The J gene is TRBJ2-2, the V gene TRBV19; D remains unclear. Trimming removed 3 bases from V and 4 bases from J, with 12 bases in between. Germline lookup yields CDR1 LNHDA and CDR2 SQIVND (reference sequence). CDR3 size: 15 residues. The CDR3 bases are TGTGCCAGTAGTATGCGGCTCTCTGCCACCGGGGAGCTGTTTTTT. Translation: CASSMRLSATGELFF.

The chain uses TRBV2 and TRBJ2-3, with 7 bases aligning to TRBD1. CDR1 is SNHLY, CDR2 FYNNEI, per germline. The CDR3 covers 16 residues. Trimming cost V 1 base and J 0 bases; bases outside gene matches: 4. The CDR3 bases are TGTGCCAGCAGTGAAGGGGGACAGATTAGCACAGATACGCAGTATTTT. Residues: CASSEGGQISTDTQYF.

The V gene is TRBV9, the J gene TRBJ1-6; D perhaps matches TRBD1 (6 bases). The germline V gene has CDR1 SGDLS and CDR2 YYNGEE. The CDR3 length is 16 residues. V shed 0 bases and J shed 7 bases, with 14 bases lying between them. This CDR3 reads CASSVASGHLNSPLHF. The DNA for the CDR3 is TGTGCCAGCAGCGTAGCGTCGGGACACTTGAATTCACCCCTCCACTTT. The full variable domain, with the rest looked up from reference TRBV9 and TRBJ1-6, is DSGVTQTPKHLITATGQRVTLRCSPRSGDLSVYWYQQSLDQGLQFLIQYYNGEERAKGNILERFSAQQFPDLHSELNLSSLELGDSALYFCASSVASGHLNSPLHFGNGTRLTVT.

The rearrangement uses TRBV7-9 and TRBJ2-1; unclear D gene. V gave up 0 bases and J gave up 6 bases, with 6 bases separating them. CDR1 SEHNR and CDR2 FQNEAQ come from the germline V gene (reference sequence). The CDR3 sequence is 13 residues long. The CDR3 DNA is TGTGCCAGCAGCTTAGCACAGTCCAATGAGCAGTTCTTC. It is translated as CASSLAQSNEQFF.

This chain joins TRBV7-3 and TRBJ2-3, with D unresolved. Per the germline V gene, CDR1 is SGHTA and CDR2 is FQGTGA. The CDR3 has 13 residues. Trimming stripped 4 bases from V and 4 bases from J, with 9 bases between. The CDR3 region has the DNA TGTGCCAGCAGCTCCCGTTCGTCAGATACGCAGTATTTT. Residues: CASSSRSSDTQYF.

This chain joins TRBV20-1 and TRBJ2-3; 7 bases map to TRBD1. Trimming removed 3 bases from V and 4 bases from J; junction bases left unmatched: 16. CDR1 is DFQATT, CDR2 SNEGSKA, per germline (reference sequence). The CDR3 extends over 17 amino acids. CDR3 loop: CSASGPPGTAGPDTQYF. The CDR3 coding sequence is TGCAGTGCTAGTGGGCCGCCCGGGACAGCTGGGCCAGATACGCAGTATTTT.

The chain employs TRBV24-1 and TRBJ2-3; 8 bases match TRBD1. This CDR3 spans 15 amino acids. The V gene's germline CDR1 is KGHDR and CDR2 SFDVKD. With 3 bases clipped from V and 6 bases from J, the junction kept 7 bases outside the gene matches. The CDR3 region has the DNA TGTGCCACCAGTGATCAATCAGGGGGCTCCGATACGCAGTATTTT. Its protein product is CATSDQSGGSDTQYF.

The V call is TRBV30, the J call TRBJ2-5; 9 bases map to TRBD2. The CDR3 is 14 amino acids. The V segment lost 3 bases and the J segment 2 bases; nucleotides outside the gene matches: 4. CDR1 is GTSNPN and CDR2 is SVGIG in the germline V gene (reference sequence). In DNA form, the CDR3 reads TGTGCCTGGAGCTGGACTAGCGTACAAGAGACCCAGTACTTC. Amino acid sequence: CAWSWTSVQETQYF.